These 28 T cell receptor beta chains came from one sample sequenced in a study of shared clonotypes between healthy human individuals. TCRdb keeps only in-frame clones here, not all; method: immunoSEQ multiplex PCR. The sample carries about 980,000 clones, about 80% recorded once. The sequenced material came from memory CD4+ T cells sorted from blood. The subset is: CD45RA-negative fraction. The receptors shown here come from a young man in good health.

This clone has more than one count but fewer than ten. The chain combines TRBV6-5 with TRBJ2-7, with no clear D. The ends were cut back, 0 bases at V and 0 bases at J, with 12 bases in the middle. Germline V gives CDR1 MNHEY, CDR2 SVGAGI. This CDR3 has 16 residues. For the CDR3, the DNA is TGTGCCAGCAGTTACTCGATTCCAAGAAGCTCCTACGAGCAGTACTTC. It yields the protein CASSYSIPRSSYEQYF.

The count of this clone is one. The sample holds other DNA sequences that translate to the same CDR3. This chain connects TRBV9 to TRBJ2-7; TRBD2 aligns across 12 bases. J was trimmed by 0 bases and V by 2 bases; bases with no gene match: 3. The germline gives CDR1 SGDLS, CDR2 YYNGEE. CDR3 length: 16 residues. Written as DNA, the CDR3 is TGTGCCAGCAGCGTTGGACTAGCGGGGAGCTCCTACGAGCAGTACTTC. Protein product: CASSVGLAGSSYEQYF.

This clone came up once. This chain joins TRBV28 and TRBJ1-1, with D unclear. Germline V CDR1 and CDR2: MDHEN, SYDVKM. The CDR3 is 12 amino acids. V was clipped by 6 bases and J by 4 bases, with 9 bases between them. The CDR3 DNA sequence: TGTGCCAGCAGCTACCCACGCACTGAAGCTTTCTTT. Its protein product is CASSYPRTEAFF.

The V and J genes are TRBV19 and TRBJ1-5; a weak D match, TRBD1 (6 bases). Germline CDR1 LNHDA, CDR2 SQIVND (reference sequence). The V end lost 0 bases, the J end lost 5 bases, and 11 bases lay between the germline ends. CDR3 length: 15 amino acids. CDR3 region: CASSIDRTVYQPQHF. The CDR3 nucleotides read TGTGCCAGTAGTATAGATCGGACAGTGTATCAGCCCCAGCATTTT.

The rearrangement links TRBV9 to TRBJ2-2, with 7 bases lining up with TRBD1. Germline loops: CDR1 SGDLS, CDR2 YYNGEE. The J segment lost 7 bases and the V segment lost 1 base, leaving 4 bases of the junction unmatched. The CDR3 has 14 residues. The CDR3 DNA reads TGTGCCAGCAGCGTACAGGGGGAAATCGGGGAGCTGTTTTTT. Residues: CASSVQGEIGELFF. The entire variable domain, with the rest obtained from reference TRBV9 and TRBJ2-2, is as follows: DSGVTQTPKHLITATGQRVTLRCSPRSGDLSVYWYQQSLDQGLQFLIQYYNGEERAKGNILERFSAQQFPDLHSELNLSSLELGDSALYFCASSVQGEIGELFFGEGSRLTVL.

V and J are TRBV6-1 and TRBJ1-1; D is unclear. Trimming pared 1 base from V and 9 bases from J, leaving 12 bases between. This CDR3 is built from 13 residues. Germline V gene data show CDR1 as MNHNS and CDR2 as SASEGT. CDR3 DNA: TGTGCCAGCAGTGAAGTTGGTCTGGTCAAAGCTTTCTTT. Encoded protein: CASSEVGLVKAFF.

This rearrangement joins TRBV7-6 to TRBJ1-3, with D unclear. Germline CDR1 and CDR2: SGHVS and FNYEAQ. The CDR3 is 12 residues long. Trimming took off 1 base at V and 7 bases at J, with 5 bases between the two ends. The CDR3 sequence: CASSLGGNTIYF. CDR3 nucleotides: TGTGCCAGCAGCTTAGGCGGGAACACCATATATTTT.

The chain combines TRBV6-1 with TRBJ2-3, with D possibly being TRBD2 (5 bases). Germline V gene data show CDR1 as MNHNS and CDR2 as SASEGT. Trimming took 5 bases from V and 0 from J, leaving 6 bases between them. This CDR3 comprises 13 residues. CDR3 region: CASSLASTDTQYF. The CDR3 nucleotides read TGTGCCAGCAGTCTAGCTAGCACAGATACGCAGTATTTT.

The J gene is TRBJ2-1, the V gene TRBV11-2, with 12 bases aligning to TRBD2. The CDR3 has 17 amino acids. Germline CDR1 is SGHAT and CDR2 is FQNNGV. V lost 2 bases to trimming and J lost 5 bases; unmatched junction nucleotides: 7. CDR3 region: CASSLTLTSGGHNEQFF. The CDR3 DNA reads as TGTGCCAGCAGCTTAACCCTGACTAGCGGGGGCCACAATGAGCAGTTCTTC.

The chain recombines TRBV10-1 with TRBJ2-5; weak D call: TRBD2 (5 bases). Germline V CDR1 and CDR2: WNHNN, SYGVQD (reference sequence). The CDR3 contains 14 residues. Trimming removed 4 bases at V and 5 bases at J, with 14 bases between. The CDR3 DNA sequence: TGCGCCAGCAGTGCCGGAGCGGTCCGGGAGACCCAGTACTTC. Its protein is CASSAGAVRETQYF.

V is TRBV19 and J is TRBJ2-3, with D hard to call. V dropped 4 bases and J dropped 2 bases, with 10 bases sitting between them. Per the germline V gene, CDR1 is LNHDA and CDR2 is SQIVND (reference sequence). The CDR3 loop spans 14 amino acids. DNA for the CDR3: TGTGCCAGTAGTACAAGGACCCTCACAGATACGCAGTATTTT. The encoded protein is CASSTRTLTDTQYF.

V is TRBV6-1 and J is TRBJ2-7, with 7 positions matching TRBD1. The CDR3 contains 14 residues. Germline V gene data show CDR1 as MNHNS and CDR2 as SASEGT. Unmatched junction bases numbered 7, after V lost 8 bases and J lost 0 bases. The CDR3 loop is CASVQDRSSYEQYF. The CDR3 DNA sequence: TGTGCCAGCGTGCAGGACAGGAGCTCCTACGAGCAGTACTTC.

This chain joins TRBV7-9 and TRBJ2-7; D gene unclear. The V end was cut by 3 bases, the J end by 9 bases, with 9 bases between. The length of the CDR3 is 11 residues. Germline CDR1 reads SEHNR; CDR2 reads FQNEAQ (reference sequence). CDR3 bases: TGTGCCAGCAGCTTCCTGACCGGGCAGTACTTC. Residues: CASSFLTGQYF.

A note on this clone: This CDR3 is also generated by other DNA sequences in the sample. This chain links TRBV27 with TRBJ1-3, with D unresolved. In germline, CDR1 is MNHEY, CDR2 SMNVEV (reference sequence). The V end lost 5 bases, the J end lost 0 bases, and 5 bases lay between the germline ends. The CDR3 runs 13 residues. Here the CDR3 DNA reads TGTGCCAGCAGTCTCCGCTCTGGAAACACCATATATTTT. Translated, it gives CASSLRSGNTIYF.

The rearrangement uses TRBV19 and TRBJ2-2; D call uncertain. The V end lost 3 bases, the J end lost 6 bases, and 8 bases lay between the germline ends. Germline-derived CDR1 and CDR2 are LNHDA and SQIVND (reference sequence). The CDR3 contains 13 residues. The CDR3 nucleotides are TGTGCCAGTAGTATCGCGTGGGCCGGGGAGCTGTTTTTT. Residues: CASSIAWAGELFF.

The chain is built from TRBV29-1 and TRBJ1-4; the D is unclear. Trimming pared 5 bases from V and 8 bases from J, leaving 15 bases between. Germline values: CDR1 SQVTM, CDR2 ANQGSEA. The CDR3 has 13 amino acids. The CDR3 sequence: CSVLGPFREKLFF. For the CDR3, the DNA is TGCAGCGTTTTGGGTCCGTTCCGCGAAAAACTGTTTTTT.

The chain couples TRBV7-9 to TRBJ2-3; D is unclear. This CDR3 region has 15 residues. V lost 4 bases, J lost 2 bases, and 13 bases lay in between. Germline CDR1 reads SEHNR; CDR2 reads FQNEAQ (reference sequence). The CDR3 DNA reads as TGTGCCAGCAGCTCGGACGGTCGCGCCACAGATACGCAGTATTTT. Protein sequence: CASSSDGRATDTQYF.

This sequence joins TRBV6-1 and TRBJ2-7; no clear D gene. Germline assignment: CDR1 MNHNS and CDR2 SASEGT. Deletions cut 3 bases from V and 3 bases from J, with 6 bases between. This CDR3 comprises 12 residues. The CDR3 reads CASSEVLYEQYF. CDR3 DNA sequence: TGTGCCAGCAGTGAGGTACTCTACGAGCAGTACTTC.

The gene calls are TRBV30 and TRBJ2-7, with 8 bases aligning to TRBD2. CDR3 size: 15 residues. V shed 4 bases and J 5 bases; nucleotides not matched to a gene: 13. Germline V CDR1 and CDR2: GTSNPN, SVGIG (reference sequence). In DNA, the CDR3 is TGTGCCTGGAACCCGGGACTAGTATCCCCCAACGAGCAGTACTTC. Its protein product is CAWNPGLVSPNEQYF.

A note on this clone: Other DNA sequences within the sample encode an identical CDR3. The rearrangement links TRBV5-1 to TRBJ2-5; 7 positions agree with TRBD2. The CDR3 contains 13 residues. Unmatched junction bases numbered 0, after V lost 2 bases and J lost 2 bases. Germline CDR1 is SGHRS and CDR2 is YFSETQ. The CDR3 region is CASSFGGQETQYF. The CDR3 region has the DNA TGCGCCAGCAGCTTCGGGGGGCAAGAGACCCAGTACTTC.

The chain employs TRBV5-1 and TRBJ2-4, with D perhaps assigned TRBD1 or TRBD2 (5 bases each). CDR1 SGHRS and CDR2 YFSETQ come from the germline V gene. V lost 3 bases and J 8 bases, leaving 12 bases between the germline ends. This CDR3 comprises 13 residues. CDR3 loop: CASSWKRGDIQYF. The CDR3 bases are TGCGCCAGCAGCTGGAAGAGGGGAGACATTCAGTACTTC.

On this clone itself: This specimen includes other DNA sequences encoding the same CDR3. The rearrangement joins TRBV19 to TRBJ2-3, with D hard to call. Trimming shortened V by 5 bases and J by 2 bases, and 8 bases separated the two germline ends. The germline V gene has CDR1 LNHDA and CDR2 SQIVND (reference sequence). This CDR3 is 13 amino acids long. The CDR3 DNA reads TGTGCCAGTAGTCAGACTTCCACAGATACGCAGTATTTT. Its protein product is CASSQTSTDTQYF.

Comment on this clone: Compared with germline, one end of the junction differs, possibly owing to a read error. CDR3 nucleotides: TGTGCTAGCAGCCCAGGTGTAGGAACGCAGTATTTT. Its protein is CASSPGVGTQYF. The chain links TRBV7-7 to TRBJ2-3; D not resolved. Per the germline V gene, CDR1 is SSHAT and CDR2 is FNYEAQ (reference sequence). The CDR3 loop spans 12 amino acids.

The chain joins TRBV2 to TRBJ1-2; 8 bases match TRBD1. Losses at the gene ends were 3 bases for V and 4 bases for J; bases not matched to a gene: 7. CDR3 length: 15 residues. Per the germline V gene, CDR1 is SNHLY and CDR2 is FYNNEI. CDR3 nucleotide sequence: TGTGCCAGCAGTGAGCTAAGGGACAGGTCCTATGGCTACACCTTC. Protein sequence: CASSELRDRSYGYTF.

The CDR3 loop is CASSEARGESPLHF. CDR3 bases: TGTGCCAGCAGTGAAGCCAGGGGTGAGTCACCCCTCCACTTT. The chain is built from TRBV6-1 and TRBJ1-6, with D possibly TRBD1 on 6 matching bases. V lost 0 bases, J lost 10 bases, and 10 bases lay in between. The germline V gene encodes CDR1 MNHNS and CDR2 SASEGT. The CDR3 extends over 14 amino acids.

CDR3 nucleotides: TGTGCCACCAACTCGGGAGGGGCAGGGACCGGGGAGCTGTTTTTT. This sequence encodes CATNSGGAGTGELFF. V usage is TRBV6-1 and J usage is TRBJ2-2; 8 bases are a match to TRBD2. There are 15 residues in the CDR3. The junction had 12 bases not matched to a gene; V was cut back by 10 bases and J by 5 bases. CDR1 is MNHNS, CDR2 SASEGT, per germline.

The rearrangement joins TRBV5-1 to TRBJ2-5; D perhaps matches TRBD1 (5 bases). CDR1 and CDR2 from the germline V gene are SGHRS and YFSETQ. The CDR3 spans 14 residues. V was shortened by 7 bases and J by 4 bases, with 17 bases between the two germline ends. The CDR3 reads CASRNERGRETQYF. CDR3 nucleotides: TGCGCCAGCCGAAATGAAAGGGGAAGAGAGACCCAGTACTTC. Full variable domain (missing parts from reference TRBV5-1 and TRBJ2-5): KAGVTQTPRYLIKTRGQQVTLSCSPISGHRSVSWYQQTPGQGLQFLFEYFSETQRNKGNFPGRFSGRQFSNSRSEMNVSTLELGDSALYLCASRNERGRETQYFGPGTRLLVL.

The rearrangement uses TRBV6-1 and TRBJ1-5; a weak D match, TRBD1 (5 bases). Trimming removed 2 bases from V and 0 bases from J, with 8 bases in between. Germline V gene lookup returns CDR1 MNHNS and CDR2 SASEGT. This CDR3 contains 15 residues. The CDR3 reads CASSEMGPSNQPQHF. The CDR3 DNA is TGTGCCAGCAGTGAAATGGGGCCTAGCAATCAGCCCCAGCATTTT.